The present T cell receptor beta chain was sequenced within a study of identical twins. As concerns this clonotype: A clone one base away is much larger, so this may be a read error.

CDR1 and CDR2 from the germline V gene are SGHVS and FQNEAQ. This CDR3 contains 16 residues. V was clipped by 5 bases and J by 2 bases, with 16 bases between them. MiXCR, applied by TCRdb to the 5' RACE reads, yields one record per CDR3 protein. In the table there are fewer than 350,000 distinct CDR3 sequences, about 8.9% of which are singletons. This sample was also put to use in a study of yellow fever vaccine responses in identical twins. That source notes: Twins reportedly mounted vaccine T cell responses that seemed partly convergent, partly personalized.

This receptor was obtained from a woman under 30 in good health. This chain uses TRBV7-8 with TRBJ2-1; perhaps TRBD2 as D (6 bases). Input material: memory (CD45RO+) T cells sorted from blood. In DNA form, the CDR3 reads TGTGCCAGCAGCAAGTCGGGACTCAAGGCCTACAATGAGCAGTTCTTC. Amino acid sequence: CASSKSGLKAYNEQFF. Filled out from reference TRBV7-8 and TRBJ2-1, the complete variable domain reads GAGVSQSPRYKVAKRGQDVALRCDPISGHVSLFWYQQALGQGPEFLTYFQNEAQLDKSGLPSDRFFAERPEGSVSTLKIQRTQQEDSAVYLCASSKSGLKAYNEQFFGPGTRLTVL.